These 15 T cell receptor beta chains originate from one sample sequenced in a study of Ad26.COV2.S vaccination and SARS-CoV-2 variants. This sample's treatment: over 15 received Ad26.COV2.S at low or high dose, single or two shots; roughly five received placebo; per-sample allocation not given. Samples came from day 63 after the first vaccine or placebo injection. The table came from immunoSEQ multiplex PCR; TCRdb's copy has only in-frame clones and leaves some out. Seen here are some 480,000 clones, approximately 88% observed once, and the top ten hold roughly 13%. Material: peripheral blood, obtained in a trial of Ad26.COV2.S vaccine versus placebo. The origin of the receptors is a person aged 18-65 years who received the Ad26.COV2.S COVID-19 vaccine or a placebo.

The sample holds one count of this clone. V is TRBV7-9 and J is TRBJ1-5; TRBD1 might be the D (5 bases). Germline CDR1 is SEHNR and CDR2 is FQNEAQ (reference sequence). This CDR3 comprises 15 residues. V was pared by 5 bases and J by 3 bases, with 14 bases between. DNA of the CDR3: TGTGCCAGCAGCCCCCCGGGGCAGACCAATCAGCCCCAGCATTTT. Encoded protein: CASSPPGQTNQPQHF.

The CDR3 DNA follows: TGTGCCAGCAGTTTGTACAGGGACACTGAAGCTTTCTTT. Protein sequence: CASSLYRDTEAFF. V gene TRBV28 combines with J gene TRBJ1-1, with D perhaps TRBD1 (6 bases). This CDR3 contains 13 residues. Germline loops: CDR1 MDHEN, CDR2 SYDVKM. V was shortened by 3 bases and J by 3 bases, with 8 bases between the two germline ends. Based on the CDR3 plus reference TRBV28 and TRBJ1-1, the full variable domain is DVKVTQSSRYLVKRTGEKVFLECVQDMDHENMFWYRQDPGLGLRLIYFSYDVKMKEKGDIPEGYSVSREKKERFSLILESASTNQTSMYLCASSLYRDTEAFFGQGTRLTVV.

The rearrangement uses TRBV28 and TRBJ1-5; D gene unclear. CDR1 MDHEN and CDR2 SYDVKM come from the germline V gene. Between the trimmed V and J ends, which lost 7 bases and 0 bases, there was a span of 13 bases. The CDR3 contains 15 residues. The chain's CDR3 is CASTNVWASNQPQHF. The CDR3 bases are TGTGCCAGCACCAATGTGTGGGCTAGCAATCAGCCCCAGCATTTT.

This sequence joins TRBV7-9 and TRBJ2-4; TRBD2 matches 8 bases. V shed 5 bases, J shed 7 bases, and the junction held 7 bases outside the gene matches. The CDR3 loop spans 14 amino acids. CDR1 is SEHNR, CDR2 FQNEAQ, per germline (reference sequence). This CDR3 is CASSQGTRMNIQYF. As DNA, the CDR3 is TGTGCCAGCAGCCAAGGGACTAGAATGAACATTCAGTACTTC.

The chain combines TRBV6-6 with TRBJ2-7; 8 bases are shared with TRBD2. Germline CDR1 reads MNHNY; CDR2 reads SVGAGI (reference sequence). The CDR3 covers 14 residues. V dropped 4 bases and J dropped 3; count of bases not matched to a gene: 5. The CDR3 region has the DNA TGTGCCAGCAGTTCTCGGGAGGGCCTCTACGAGCAGTACTTC. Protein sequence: CASSSREGLYEQYF.

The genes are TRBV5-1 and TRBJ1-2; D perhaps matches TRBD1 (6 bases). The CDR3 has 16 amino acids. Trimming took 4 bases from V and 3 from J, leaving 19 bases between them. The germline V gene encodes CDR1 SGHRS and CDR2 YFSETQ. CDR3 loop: CASSVSGTTFYYGYTF. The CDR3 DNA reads TGCGCCAGCAGCGTCTCCGGGACAACTTTTTACTATGGCTACACCTTC.

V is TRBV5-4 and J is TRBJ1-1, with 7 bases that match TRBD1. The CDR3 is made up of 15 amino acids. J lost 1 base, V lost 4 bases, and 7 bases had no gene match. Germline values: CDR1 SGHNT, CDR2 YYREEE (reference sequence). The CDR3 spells CASSKQTGQNTEAFF. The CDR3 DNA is TGTGCCAGCAGCAAACAGACAGGGCAGAACACTGAAGCTTTCTTT.

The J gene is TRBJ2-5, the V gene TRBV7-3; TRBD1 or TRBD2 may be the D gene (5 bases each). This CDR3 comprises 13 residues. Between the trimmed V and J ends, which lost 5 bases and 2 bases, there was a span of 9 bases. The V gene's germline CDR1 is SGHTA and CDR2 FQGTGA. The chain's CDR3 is CASSQGTQETQYF. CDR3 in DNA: TGTGCCAGCAGCCAAGGGACGCAAGAGACCCAGTACTTC.

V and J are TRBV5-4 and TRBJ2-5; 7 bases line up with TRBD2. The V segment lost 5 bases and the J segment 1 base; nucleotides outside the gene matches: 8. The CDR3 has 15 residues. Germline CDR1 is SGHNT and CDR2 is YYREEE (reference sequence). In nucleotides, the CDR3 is TGTGCCAGCAGATTATACGGCGGGGGCCAAGAGACCCAGTACTTC. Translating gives CASRLYGGGQETQYF.

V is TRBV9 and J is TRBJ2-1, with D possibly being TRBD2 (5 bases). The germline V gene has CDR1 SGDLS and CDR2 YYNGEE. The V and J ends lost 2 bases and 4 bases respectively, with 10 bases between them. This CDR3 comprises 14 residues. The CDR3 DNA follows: TGTGCCAGCAGCGTCCGACTAACTTACAATGAGCAGTTCTTC. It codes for CASSVRLTYNEQFF.

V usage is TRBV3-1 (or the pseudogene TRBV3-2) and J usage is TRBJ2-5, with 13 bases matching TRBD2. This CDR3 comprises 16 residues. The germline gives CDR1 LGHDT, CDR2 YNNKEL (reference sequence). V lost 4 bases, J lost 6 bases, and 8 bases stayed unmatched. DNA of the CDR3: TGTGCCAGCAGCCCAACTAGCGGGAGGGCCGTAAAGACCCAGTACTTC. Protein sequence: CASSPTSGRAVKTQYF.

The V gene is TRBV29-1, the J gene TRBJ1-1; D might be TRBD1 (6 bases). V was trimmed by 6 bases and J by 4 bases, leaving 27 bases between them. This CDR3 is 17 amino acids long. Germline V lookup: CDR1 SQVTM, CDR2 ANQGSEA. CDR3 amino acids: CSVGQLPGGLSSTEAFF. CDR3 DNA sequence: TGCAGCGTGGGCCAACTCCCTGGGGGCCTCTCGAGCACTGAAGCTTTCTTT.

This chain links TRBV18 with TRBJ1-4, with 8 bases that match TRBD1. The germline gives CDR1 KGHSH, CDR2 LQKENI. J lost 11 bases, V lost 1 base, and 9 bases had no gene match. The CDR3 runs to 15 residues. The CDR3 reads CASSPRPPGQEKLFF. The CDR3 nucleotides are TGTGCCAGCTCACCACGACCACCGGGACAGGAGAAACTGTTTTTT.

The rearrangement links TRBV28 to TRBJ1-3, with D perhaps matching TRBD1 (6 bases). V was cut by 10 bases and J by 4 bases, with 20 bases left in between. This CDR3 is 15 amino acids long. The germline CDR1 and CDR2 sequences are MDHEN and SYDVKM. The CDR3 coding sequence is TGTGCCACCTCACCCCCAGGGGTTCGAGGAAACACCATATATTTT. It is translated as CATSPPGVRGNTIYF. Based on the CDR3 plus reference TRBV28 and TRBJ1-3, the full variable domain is DVKVTQSSRYLVKRTGEKVFLECVQDMDHENMFWYRQDPGLGLRLIYFSYDVKMKEKGDIPEGYSVSREKKERFSLILESASTNQTSMYLCATSPPGVRGNTIYFGEGSWLTVV.

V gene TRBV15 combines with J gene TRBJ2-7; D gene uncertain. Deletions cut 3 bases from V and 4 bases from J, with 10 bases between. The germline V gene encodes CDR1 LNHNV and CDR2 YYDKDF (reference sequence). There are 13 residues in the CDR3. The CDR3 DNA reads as TGTGCCACCAGCAGGGCCGAGTGGTACGAGCAGTACTTC. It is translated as CATSRAEWYEQYF.